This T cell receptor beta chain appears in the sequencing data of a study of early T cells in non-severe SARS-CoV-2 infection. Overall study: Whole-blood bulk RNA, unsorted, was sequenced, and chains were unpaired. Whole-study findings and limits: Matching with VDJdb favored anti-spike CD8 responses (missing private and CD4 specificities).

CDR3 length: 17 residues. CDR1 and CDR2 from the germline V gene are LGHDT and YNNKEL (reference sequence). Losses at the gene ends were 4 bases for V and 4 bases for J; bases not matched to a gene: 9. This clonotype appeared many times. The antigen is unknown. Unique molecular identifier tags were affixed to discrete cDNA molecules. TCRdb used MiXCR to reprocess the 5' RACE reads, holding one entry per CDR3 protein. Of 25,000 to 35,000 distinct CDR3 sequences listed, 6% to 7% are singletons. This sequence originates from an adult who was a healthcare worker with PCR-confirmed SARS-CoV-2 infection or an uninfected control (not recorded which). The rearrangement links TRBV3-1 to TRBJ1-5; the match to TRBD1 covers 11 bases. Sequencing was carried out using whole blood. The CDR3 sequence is CASSPGTGGARNQPQHF. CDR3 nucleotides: TGTGCCAGCAGCCCCGGGACAGGGGGGGCCCGGAATCAGCCCCAGCATTTT.